The sequence of this TCR beta chain was determined in a study of blood T cell repertoires in COVID-19 (dated by TCRdb to 2018 to 2021). Regarding the study in general: Collaborator samples came from the United States, Italy and Spain and covered acute and convalescent phases of COVID-19. A freely available public database, intended as a resource for researchers studying the immune response to SARS-CoV-2, is where the repertoires were released. The prospective study material was composed of cDNA or gDNA derived from T cells, B-cell-depleted T cells, or PBMCs. Sample metadata almost always included a de-identified subject ID, COVID-19 status, age in years and sex. Where available, HLA class I and class II types were obtained from metadata supplied by the sample provider rather than from assay-based typing. Samples were obtained from the ongoing ImmuneRACE study (first 160 participants) and from 1,254 subjects provided by 6 global collaborators. Deeply sampled blood TCRbeta repertoires from subjects exposed to, actively infected with, or recovered from COVID-19 were included in the dataset.

At one collaborating source in Seattle, patients were enrolled during active infection and were followed longitudinally through the course of disease. The collaborating institutions used their own protocols to collect whole blood in K2EDTA tubes. For TCRbeta analysis, collaborators shipped samples in one of three forms: frozen whole blood, isolated PBMCs, or DNA extracted from either of those sample types. Broad study findings and their caveats: The amount of clinical and demographic metadata varied by source and participant and was provided uncurated.

Points on this clone: Its target antigen remains unknown. No per-base quality is available; no much larger clone lies one base away.

TCRbeta CDR3 regions were amplified from genomic DNA using the immunoSEQ Assay, a bias-controlled multiplex PCR. Per the authors' processing: The number of nucleated cells in each sample was estimated by amplification of reference gene primers within the assay. To quantify the absolute abundance of each unique TCRbeta CDR3 rearrangement, sequence reads were collapsed and filtered. For each sample, productive Simpson clonality was calculated as the square root of Simpson's diversity index over productive rearrangements. Drawn from immuneACCESS, this table holds only the in-frame rearrangements with V and J called that TCRdb kept. Clones are partly lost; checked studies trace under half to an unresolved V gene and leave the rest unexplained. V, J and clone size reflect that table, while D and trimming were determined from the DNA. The table for this sample lists under 400,000 clones; more than 75% of them were counted only once. Roughly a tenth of the sample lies in the top ten.

Reading from cysteine to phenylalanine, the CDR3 counts 16 amino acids. CDR3 DNA only is kept here, 48 bases in frame from base 1. The germline V gene (reference sequence) sets CDR1 to LGHDT and CDR2 to YNNKEL. Deletion took 4 bases off V and 3 bases off J, with a span of 17 bases between the germline ends. The receptor comes from a woman under 40 with COVID-19, enrolled during active disease. Sequencing was done on a sample of peripheral blood. The chain joins TRBV3-1 (or the pseudogene TRBV3-2) to TRBJ2-3; TRBD2 is a possible D gene, resting on 6 matching bases. The CDR3 sequence is CASSRYFGGGTDTQYF. The nucleotide sequence is given as TGTGCCAGCAGCCGATATTTCGGGGGTGGGACAGATACGCAGTATTTT.